Listed here is a single T cell receptor beta chain. The sample originates from a study of blood T cell repertoires in COVID-19. The CDR3 is made up of 16 amino acids. The junction had 11 bases not matched to a gene; V was cut back by 9 bases and J by 0 bases. Germline assignment: CDR1 MNHEY and CDR2 SMNVEV (reference sequence). Original methodology: For nucleated cells, counts were estimated from reference gene primer amplification. Clones were sequenced by immunoSEQ multiplex PCR, and TCRdb holds only the in-frame ones, with some missing. The V and J calls and clone size were taken over from that table, and D and trimming were inferred from the DNA. The profile covers over 100,000 clones, with roughly 85% appearing a single time and 18% taken by the ten largest.

The V and J genes are TRBV27 and TRBJ2-1; 7 bases align to TRBD2. The specimen was peripheral blood. This clonotype originated in a woman aged 55-70 years with acute or convalescent COVID-19. This CDR3 reads CASTEGAGSSYNEQFF. CDR3 nucleotides: TGTGCCAGTACCGAAGGAGCGGGGAGCTCCTACAATGAGCAGTTCTTC.